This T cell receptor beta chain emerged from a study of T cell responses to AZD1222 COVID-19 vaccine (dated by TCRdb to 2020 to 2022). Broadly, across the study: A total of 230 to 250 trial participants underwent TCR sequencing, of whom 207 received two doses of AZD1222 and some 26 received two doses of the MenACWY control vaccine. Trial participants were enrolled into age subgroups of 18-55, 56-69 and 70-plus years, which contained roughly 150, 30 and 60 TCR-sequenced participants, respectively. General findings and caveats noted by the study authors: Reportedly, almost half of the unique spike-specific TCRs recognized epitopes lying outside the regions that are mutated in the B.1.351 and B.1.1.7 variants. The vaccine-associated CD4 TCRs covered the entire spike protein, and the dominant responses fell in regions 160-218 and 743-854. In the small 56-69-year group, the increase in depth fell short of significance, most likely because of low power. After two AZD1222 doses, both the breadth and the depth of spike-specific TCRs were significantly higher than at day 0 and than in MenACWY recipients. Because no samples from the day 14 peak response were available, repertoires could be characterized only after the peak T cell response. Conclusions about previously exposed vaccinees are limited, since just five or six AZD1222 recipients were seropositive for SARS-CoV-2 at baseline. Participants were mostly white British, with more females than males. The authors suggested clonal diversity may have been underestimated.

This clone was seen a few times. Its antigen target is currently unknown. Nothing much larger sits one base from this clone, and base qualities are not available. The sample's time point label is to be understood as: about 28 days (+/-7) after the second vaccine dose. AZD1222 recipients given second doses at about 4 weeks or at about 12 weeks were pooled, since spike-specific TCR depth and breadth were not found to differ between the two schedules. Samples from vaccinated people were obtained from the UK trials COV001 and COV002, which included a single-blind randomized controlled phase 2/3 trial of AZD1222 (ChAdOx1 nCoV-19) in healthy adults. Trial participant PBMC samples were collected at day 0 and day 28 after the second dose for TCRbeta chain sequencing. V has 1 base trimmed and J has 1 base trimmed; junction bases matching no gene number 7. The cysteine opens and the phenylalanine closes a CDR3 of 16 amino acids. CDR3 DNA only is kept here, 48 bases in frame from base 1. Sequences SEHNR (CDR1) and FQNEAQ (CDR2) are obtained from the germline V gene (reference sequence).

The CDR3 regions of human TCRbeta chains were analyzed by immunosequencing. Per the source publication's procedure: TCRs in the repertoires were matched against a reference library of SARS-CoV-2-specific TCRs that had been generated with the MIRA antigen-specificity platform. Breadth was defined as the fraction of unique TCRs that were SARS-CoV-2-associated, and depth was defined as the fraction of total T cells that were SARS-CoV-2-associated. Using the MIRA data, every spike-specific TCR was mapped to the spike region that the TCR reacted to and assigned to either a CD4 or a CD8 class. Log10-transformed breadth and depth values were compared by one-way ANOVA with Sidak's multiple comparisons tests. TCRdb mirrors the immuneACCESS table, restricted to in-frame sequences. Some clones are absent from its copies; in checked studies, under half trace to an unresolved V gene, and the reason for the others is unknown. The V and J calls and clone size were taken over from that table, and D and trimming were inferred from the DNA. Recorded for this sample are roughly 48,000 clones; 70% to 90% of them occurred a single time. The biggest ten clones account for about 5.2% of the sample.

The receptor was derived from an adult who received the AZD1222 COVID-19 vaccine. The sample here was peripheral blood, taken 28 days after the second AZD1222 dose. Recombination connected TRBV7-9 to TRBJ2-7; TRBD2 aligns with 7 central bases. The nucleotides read TGTGCCAGCAGCTTAGGATATGGGACTAAATCCTACGAGCAGTACTTC. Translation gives CASSLGYGTKSYEQYF.